This T cell receptor (beta chain) was sequenced during a study of cytomegalovirus exposure and HLA in healthy donors. The study's findings and limits: Sequencing depth roughly uniform across donors was assumed in presence/absence analyses. When analyzed later, a missense DCLRE1C variant was found to be linked to TCR beta V- and J-gene trimming.

In the case of this clone: The antigen is not known.

The donors (healthy individuals) were bone marrow donors. A multiplex PCR was run with 60 Vbeta primers and 13 Jbeta primers. Here immunoSEQ multiplex PCR was the method, and the copy in TCRdb shows in-frame clones only, minus some. The profile shows under 200,000 clones, around 90% of them singletons. The CDR3 consists of 15 residues. The germline gives CDR1 SEHNR, CDR2 FQNEAQ (reference sequence). Trimming took off 5 bases at V and 6 bases at J, with 19 bases between the two ends. The clonotype originates from a boy aged 2 to 10 in good health and CMV-seronegative. The sequenced material came from PBMCs. The rearrangement uses TRBV7-9 and TRBJ1-2; weak D call: TRBD1 (5 bases). The CDR3: CASSRGGEGFNGYTF. DNA for the CDR3: TGTGCCAGCAGCCGGGGGGGGGAGGGGTTCAATGGCTACACCTTC.